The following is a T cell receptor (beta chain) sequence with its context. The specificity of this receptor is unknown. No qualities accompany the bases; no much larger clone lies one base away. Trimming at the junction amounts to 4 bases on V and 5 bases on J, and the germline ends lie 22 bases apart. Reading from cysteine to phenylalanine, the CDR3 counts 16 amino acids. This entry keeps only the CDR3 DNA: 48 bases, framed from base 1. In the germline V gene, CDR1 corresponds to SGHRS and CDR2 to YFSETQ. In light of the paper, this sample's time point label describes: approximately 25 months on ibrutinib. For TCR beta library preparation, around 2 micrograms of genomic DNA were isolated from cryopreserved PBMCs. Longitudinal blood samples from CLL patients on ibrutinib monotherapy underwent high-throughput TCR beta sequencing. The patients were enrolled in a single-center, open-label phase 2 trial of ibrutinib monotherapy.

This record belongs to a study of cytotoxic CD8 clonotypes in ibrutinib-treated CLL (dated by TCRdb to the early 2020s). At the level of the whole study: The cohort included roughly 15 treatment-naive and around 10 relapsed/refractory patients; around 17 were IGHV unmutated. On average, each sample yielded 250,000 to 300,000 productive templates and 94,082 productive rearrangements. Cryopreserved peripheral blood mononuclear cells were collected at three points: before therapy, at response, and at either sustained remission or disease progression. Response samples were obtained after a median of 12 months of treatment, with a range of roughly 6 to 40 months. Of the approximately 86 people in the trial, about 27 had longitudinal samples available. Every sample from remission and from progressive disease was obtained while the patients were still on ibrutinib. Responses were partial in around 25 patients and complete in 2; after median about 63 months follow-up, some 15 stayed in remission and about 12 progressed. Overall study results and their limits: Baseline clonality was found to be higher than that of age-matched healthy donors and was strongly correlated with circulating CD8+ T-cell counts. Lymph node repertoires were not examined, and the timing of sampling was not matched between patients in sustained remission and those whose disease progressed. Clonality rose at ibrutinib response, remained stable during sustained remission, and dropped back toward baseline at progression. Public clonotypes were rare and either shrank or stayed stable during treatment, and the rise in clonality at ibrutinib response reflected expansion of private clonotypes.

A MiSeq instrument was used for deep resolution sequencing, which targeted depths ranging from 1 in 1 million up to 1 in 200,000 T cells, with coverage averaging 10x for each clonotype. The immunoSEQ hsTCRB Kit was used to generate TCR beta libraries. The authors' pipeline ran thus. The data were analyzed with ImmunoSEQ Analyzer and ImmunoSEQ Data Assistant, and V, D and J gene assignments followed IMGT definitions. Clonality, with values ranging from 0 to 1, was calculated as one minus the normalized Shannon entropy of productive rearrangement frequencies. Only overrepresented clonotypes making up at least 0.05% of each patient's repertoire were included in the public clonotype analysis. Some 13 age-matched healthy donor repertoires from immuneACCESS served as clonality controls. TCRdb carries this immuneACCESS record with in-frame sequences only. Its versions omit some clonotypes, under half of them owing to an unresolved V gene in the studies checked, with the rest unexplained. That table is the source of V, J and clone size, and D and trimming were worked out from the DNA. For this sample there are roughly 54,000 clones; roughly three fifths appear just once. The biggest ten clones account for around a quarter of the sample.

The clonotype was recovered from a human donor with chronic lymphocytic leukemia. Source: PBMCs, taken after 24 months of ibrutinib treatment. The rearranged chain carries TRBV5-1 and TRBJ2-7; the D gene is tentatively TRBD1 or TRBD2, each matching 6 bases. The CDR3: CASSPTGGQLSDEQYF. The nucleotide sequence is TGCGCCAGCAGCCCTACCGGGGGACAACTCTCGGACGAGCAGTACTTC.